This T cell receptor (beta chain) appears in the sequencing data of a study of cytomegalovirus exposure and HLA in healthy donors. CDR3 size: 18 residues. The germline V gene encodes CDR1 SGHKS and CDR2 YYEKEE (reference sequence). V shed 0 bases and J shed 0 bases, with 16 bases lying between them. The PCR had 60 Vbeta and 13 Jbeta primers. Sequencing was performed with immunoSEQ multiplex PCR; in TCRdb, only in-frame clones are kept and a portion is missing. The repertoire shows 55,000 to 85,000 clones; the top ten hold about 2.4%. The sample comprised PBMCs. The V and J genes are TRBV5-5 and TRBJ1-3; TRBD1 might be the D (5 bases). The TCR originated in a female donor in good health and CMV-seropositive. CDR3: CASSLAGGIRSSGNTIYF. The CDR3 DNA is TGTGCCAGCAGCTTGGCCGGGGGGATACGGAGCTCTGGAAACACCATATATTTT.